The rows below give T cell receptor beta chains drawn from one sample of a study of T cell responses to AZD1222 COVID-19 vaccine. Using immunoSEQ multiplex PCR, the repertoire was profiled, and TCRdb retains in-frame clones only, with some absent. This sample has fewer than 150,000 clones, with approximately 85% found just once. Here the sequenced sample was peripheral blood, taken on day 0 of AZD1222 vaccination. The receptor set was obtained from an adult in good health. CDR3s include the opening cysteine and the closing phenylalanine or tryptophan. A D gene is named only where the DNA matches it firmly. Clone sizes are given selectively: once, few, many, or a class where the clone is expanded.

CASSVGGQGNSPLHF	TGTGCCAGCAGCGTAGGTGGCCAGGGGAATTCACCCCTCCACTTT	NA	TRBV9	TRBJ1-6	NA
CASSTQTGAALIGGYTF	TGTGCCAGCAGTACCCAAACAGGGGCCGCGTTGATTGGTGGCTACACCTTC	once	TRBV27	TRBJ1-2	TRBD1
CSASWPVATNEKLFF	TGCAGTGCTAGTTGGCCGGTCGCAACTAATGAAAAACTGTTTTTT	NA	TRBV20-1	TRBJ1-4	NA
CASSPPGREGGNQPQHF	TGTGCCAGCAGTCCCCCCGGGAGGGAAGGTGGCAATCAGCCCCAGCATTTT	NA	TRBV28	TRBJ1-5	NA
CASSQDNRVEGYTF	TGTGCCAGCAGCCAAGACAACAGGGTAGAGGGCTACACCTTC	NA	TRBV3-1/TRBV3-2	TRBJ1-2	NA
CASSLGRAQWDTIYF	TGCGCCAGCAGCTTAGGCAGGGCCCAATGGGACACCATATATTTT	NA	TRBV5-1	TRBJ1-3	NA
CASSITSISYNEQFF	TGTGCCAGTAGTATCACTAGCATCTCCTACAATGAGCAGTTCTTC	NA	TRBV19	TRBJ2-1	NA
CASSLWQGPMGSPNEQFF	TGTGCCAGCAGCTTATGGCAGGGGCCTATGGGGAGTCCCAATGAGCAGTTCTTC	NA	TRBV13	TRBJ2-1	NA
CASHYVVRTHGDQPQHF	TGTGCCAGCCATTATGTGGTTCGGACCCATGGGGATCAGCCCCAGCATTTT	NA	TRBV28	TRBJ1-5	NA
CASSPRGGVQVNEQFF	TGTGCCAGCAGCCCCCGCGGGGGGGTTCAAGTCAATGAGCAGTTCTTC	NA	TRBV7-9	TRBJ2-1	TRBD2
CASSKYLGTGDYSPLHF	TGTGCCAGCAGCAAATACCTAGGGACAGGGGATTATTCACCCCTCCACTTT	NA	TRBV21-1	TRBJ1-6	NA
CASRTPTEAFF	TGTGCCAGCAGAACACCCACTGAAGCTTTCTTT	NA	TRBV6-5	TRBJ1-1	NA
CASSGGKSETQYF	TGTGCCAGTAGTGGGGGCAAAAGCGAGACCCAGTACTTC	NA	TRBV19	TRBJ2-5	NA
CASKISSLGGYYGYTF	TGTGCCAGTAAGATATCTTCCCTCGGGGGTTACTATGGCTACACCTTC	NA	TRBV19	TRBJ1-2	NA
CASSKVPEGTDTEAFF	TGTGCCAGCAGTAAAGTGCCTGAGGGGACGGACACTGAAGCTTTCTTT	NA	TRBV25-1	TRBJ1-1	NA
CASIGNAEAFF	TGTGCCAGCATCGGAAACGCTGAAGCTTTCTTT	NA	TRBV7-2	TRBJ1-1	NA
CSATTGSSGNQPQHF	TGCAGCGCCACGACAGGGTCCTCCGGCAATCAGCCCCAGCATTTT	NA	TRBV29-1	TRBJ1-5	TRBD1
CASSEEGGNSPLHF	TGTGCCAGCAGTGAGGAGGGTGGTAATTCACCCCTCCACTTT	NA	TRBV6-4	TRBJ1-6	NA
CASSDPHGTGGYGYTF	TGTGCCAGCAGTGACCCTCACGGGACAGGGGGATATGGCTACACCTTC	once	TRBV25-1	TRBJ1-2	TRBD1
CSVGTWSNTEAFF	TGCAGCGTTGGAACGTGGTCGAACACTGAAGCTTTCTTT	few	TRBV29-1	TRBJ1-1	NA
CASTTFGAGLLNTEAFF	TGTGCCAGCACAACATTCGGGGCAGGGCTATTGAACACTGAAGCTTTCTTT	NA	TRBV28	TRBJ1-1	NA
CASTPGTGVGQPQHF	TGTGCCAGCACGCCGGGGACAGGGGTTGGACAGCCCCAGCATTTT	NA	TRBV28	TRBJ1-5	TRBD1
CASSLEAAERNYGYTF	TGTGCCAGCAGCCTGGAGGCAGCCGAAAGAAACTATGGCTACACCTTC	NA	TRBV5-4	TRBJ1-2	NA